Sequencing of this T cell receptor (beta chain) was carried out in a study of blood T cells in healthy people across ages. Whole-study results and caveats: The study regarded diversity estimates from one million T cells as underestimates.

In the case of this clonotype: Its target is unknown.

Alongside a J-beta primer mix, a sample-barcoded 5' primer served in a second PCR lasting about 7 to 11 cycles. TCRdb re-analysed the 5' RACE reads in MiXCR, keeping a single row per CDR3 protein. The table lists 780,000 or so distinct CDR3 sequences, about 56% of them singletons. There are 14 residues in the CDR3. Germline assignment: CDR1 MNHEY and CDR2 SVGEGT. The V end was cut by 11 bases, the J end by 5 bases, with 19 bases between. Sequencing used blood. The V and J genes are TRBV6-2 or TRBV6-3 and TRBJ1-5, with no clear D. This clonotype originated in a man aged 40-49 years in good health. CDR3 DNA: TGTGCCGGCACCCAAAGGGCAGGCGATCAGCCCCAGCATTTT. Encoded protein: CAGTQRAGDQPQHF.